The sequence of this TCR beta chain was determined in a study of radiotherapy plus CTLA-4 blockade in lung cancer. Study results and limitations: Together with interferon-beta, which increased in serum after radiation, early dynamic changes in blood T cell clones were reportedly the best predictors of response. Peripheral blood showed expansion of tumor-derived TCR clones after radiotherapy and ipilimumab.

The CDR3 is 14 residues long. Germline V gene data show CDR1 as KGHSH and CDR2 as LQKENI. V lost 6 bases and J 7 bases, leaving 16 bases between the germline ends. With respect to this clone: The antigen is unknown.

Alongside CTLA-4 blockade with ipilimumab, patients with chemo-refractory metastatic non-small-cell lung cancer received focal radiation. Sequencing was performed with immunoSEQ multiplex PCR; in TCRdb, only in-frame clones are kept and a portion is missing. The data show 30,000 or so clones, almost 80% seen once. The V call is TRBV18, the J call TRBJ1-5, with a possible D match to TRBD1 (5 bases). The starting material was peripheral blood, obtained from a patient treated with radiotherapy plus ipilimumab. This receptor was taken from a human donor with non-small cell lung cancer who had stable disease on radiotherapy plus ipilimumab. This chain's CDR3 is CASSVRGGKQPQHF. The CDR3 coding sequence is TGTGCCAGCTCTGTACGTGGGGGGAAACAGCCCCAGCATTTT.